This is a list of T cell receptor beta chains from one sample in a study of cytomegalovirus exposure and HLA in healthy donors. The method was immunoSEQ multiplex PCR; TCRdb's version includes in-frame clones alone and lacks a portion of them. Of under 200,000 clones listed, around 77% are singletons. The sequenced sample consisted of PBMCs. Receptor source: a man aged 55 to 70 in good health and CMV-seronegative. The CDR3 runs from the conserved cysteine through the conserved F or W. The D gene is left open where the match is weak. The size field is filled for only some rows; it gives once, few, many or a size class.

V gene	D gene	clone size	J gene	CDR3 protein	CDR3 DNA
TRBV19	-	-	TRBJ1-3	CASSMLRQDSGNTIYF	TGTGCCAGTAGTATGCTGAGACAGGACTCTGGAAACACCATATATTTT
TRBV6-6	-	-	TRBJ1-3	CASSPTGNTIYF	TGTGCCAGCAGCCCGACAGGAAACACCATATATTTT
TRBV14	TRBD1	-	TRBJ1-4	CASSRGQGAGEKLFF	TGTGCCAGCAGCAGAGGACAGGGGGCAGGTGAAAAACTGTTTTTT
TRBV7-6	TRBD2	-	TRBJ2-1	CASSLAIASGYNEQFF	TGTGCCAGCAGCTTAGCTATAGCTAGCGGATACAATGAGCAGTTCTTC
TRBV5-4	TRBD1	-	TRBJ1-5	CASSLLRDRVANQPQHF	TGTGCCAGCAGCCTCCTTAGGGACAGGGTAGCGAATCAGCCCCAGCATTTT
TRBV7-9	TRBD1	-	TRBJ2-7	CASSSPTGAWTGATF	TGTGCCAGCAGCTCCCCGACAGGGGCGTGGACGGGCGCGACCTTC
TRBV19	-	-	TRBJ2-2	CASRPGHSNTGELFF	TGTGCCAGTAGACCGGGACACAGTAACACCGGGGAGCTGTTTTTT
TRBV2	-	-	TRBJ1-1	CASRGDSEEAFF	TGTGCCAGCAGAGGAGACAGCGAAGAAGCTTTCTTT
TRBV5-1	TRBD1	-	TRBJ1-2	CASSLVAGQEYGYTF	TGCGCCAGCAGCTTGGTGGCGGGACAGGAATATGGCTACACCTTC
TRBV5-6	TRBD2	few	TRBJ2-3	CASSRLGLAGMSTDTQYF	TGTGCCAGCAGCCGCTTAGGACTAGCGGGCATGAGCACAGATACGCAGTATTTT
TRBV5-4	-	-	TRBJ2-5	CASSLVVGGEETQYF	TGTGCCAGCAGCTTGGTAGTTGGGGGCGAGGAGACCCAGTACTTC
TRBV7-9	-	-	TRBJ1-5	CASSRADQPQHF	TGTGCCAGCAGCCGAGCGGATCAGCCCCAGCATTTT
TRBV6-5	TRBD1	-	TRBJ1-4	CASSLRDRDEKLFF	TGTGCCAGCAGCCTCCGGGACAGGGATGAAAAACTGTTTTTT
TRBV30	TRBD2	-	TRBJ2-2	CAWSVGGRDTGELFF	TGTGCCTGGAGTGTTGGAGGGAGGGACACCGGGGAGCTGTTTTTT
TRBV19	-	-	TRBJ2-6	CASSPLSGANVLTF	TGTGCCAGTAGTCCCCTCTCTGGGGCCAACGTCCTGACTTTC
TRBV27	-	-	TRBJ2-7	CATQDFRSSYEQYF	TGTGCCACCCAGGACTTTAGGAGCTCCTACGAGCAGTACTTC
TRBV28	TRBD2	-	TRBJ2-5	CASSPPWGGSVRETQYF	TGTGCCAGCAGTCCCCCTTGGGGCGGGAGTGTCCGAGAGACCCAGTACTTC
TRBV28	-	-	TRBJ2-1	CASTGVENEQFF	TGTGCCAGCACAGGCGTAGAGAATGAGCAGTTCTTC
TRBV5-1	TRBD1	-	TRBJ2-2	CASSLKTGGANTGELFF	TGCGCCAGCAGCTTGAAGACAGGGGGAGCGAACACCGGGGAGCTGTTTTTT
TRBV9	TRBD1	-	TRBJ1-1	CASRRDRGDTEAFF	TGTGCCAGCAGACGGGACAGGGGGGACACTGAAGCTTTCTTT
TRBV29-1	TRBD2	-	TRBJ2-3	CSVKDSGGGGDTQYF	TGCAGCGTCAAAGATAGCGGGGGGGGTGGAGATACGCAGTATTTT
TRBV12-5	-	-	TRBJ2-5	CASGLGSGATQETQYF	TGTGCTAGTGGTTTGGGCTCAGGGGCGACACAAGAGACCCAGTACTTC
TRBV4-3	TRBD1	few	TRBJ2-7	CASSTGTGGDEQYF	TGCGCCAGCAGCACCGGGACAGGGGGGGATGAGCAGTACTTC
TRBV9	-	-	TRBJ2-4	CASSAGSFPSGVAKNIQYF	TGTGCCAGCAGCGCGGGCAGCTTCCCGTCAGGGGTAGCCAAAAACATTCAGTACTTC
TRBV7-2	-	-	TRBJ2-7	CASSLDRFYEQYF	TGTGCCAGCAGCTTAGACAGGTTCTACGAGCAGTACTTC
TRBV7-9	TRBD2	-	TRBJ2-7	CASSLASGRYEQYF	TGTGCCAGCAGCTTAGCGAGCGGGAGGTACGAGCAGTACTTC
TRBV10-1	-	-	TRBJ1-3	CASSGEGVLRGRNTIYF	TGCGCCAGCAGTGGGGAGGGGGTACTGCGGGGGAGAAACACCATATATTTT
TRBV27	-	-	TRBJ2-6	CASKKSTGGPSSGANVLTF	TGTGCCAGCAAAAAATCGACAGGAGGACCTTCTTCTGGGGCCAACGTCCTGACTTTC
TRBV7-9	-	-	TRBJ1-4	CASSSPGVREKLFF	TGTGCCAGCAGTTCTCCAGGGGTCCGGGAAAAACTGTTTTTT
TRBV5-4	-	-	TRBJ1-5	CASSLQGSDQPQNF	TGTGCCAGCAGCTTACAGGGCTCGGATCAGCCCCAGAATTTT
TRBV15	-	-	TRBJ1-2	CATSREQGNHYGYTF	TGTGCCACCAGCAGGGAACAGGGAAATCACTATGGCTACACCTTC
TRBV5-4	-	-	TRBJ1-4	CASSPGGRMNEKLFF	TGTGCCAGCAGCCCCGGAGGGCGGATGAATGAAAAACTGTTTTTT
TRBV6-1	-	-	TRBJ1-2	CASREADALYGYTF	TGTGCCAGCAGGGAGGCGGATGCCCTCTATGGCTACACCTTC
TRBV27	TRBD1	once	TRBJ2-7	CASHPGTGGPEQYF	TGTGCCAGTCACCCCGGGACAGGGGGACCCGAGCAGTACTTC
TRBV29-1	-	-	TRBJ1-4	CSVGHSSANEKLFF	TGCAGCGTTGGTCATTCGTCGGCTAATGAAAAACTGTTTTTT
TRBV5-1	-	-	TRBJ1-5	CASSSQGGNQPQHF	TGCGCCAGCAGTTCACAGGGAGGCAATCAGCCCCAGCATTTT
TRBV5-1	TRBD1	-	TRBJ1-2	CASSDLQGDGYTF	TGCGCCAGCAGCGATCTACAGGGGGATGGCTACACCTTC
TRBV19	TRBD1	-	TRBJ2-7	CASSPRTGDPSEQYF	TGTGCCAGTAGTCCCCGGACAGGGGACCCATCCGAGCAGTACTTC
TRBV2	-	-	TRBJ2-5	CASSEGGGLQETQYF	TGTGCCAGCAGTGAAGGGGGGGGGCTTCAAGAGACCCAGTACTTC
TRBV5-6	-	-	TRBJ2-3	CASTLQGQGTDTQYF	TGTGCCAGCACCCTCCAGGGCCAGGGGACAGATACGCAGTATTTT
TRBV29-1	TRBD1	-	TRBJ2-3	CSVEYGTGLDTQYF	TGCAGCGTTGAATACGGGACAGGATTAGATACGCAGTATTTT
TRBV10-3	TRBD1	-	TRBJ2-7	CAISESTGGEGEQYF	TGTGCCATCAGTGAGTCTACAGGGGGAGAGGGCGAGCAGTACTTC
TRBV30	TRBD1	-	TRBJ2-3	CAWTQGAGDTQYF	TGTGCCTGGACACAGGGGGCGGGAGATACGCAGTATTTT
TRBV7-3	TRBD2	few	TRBJ2-1	CASSPTSGRYNEQFF	TGTGCCAGCAGCCCGACTAGCGGGAGGTACAATGAGCAGTTCTTC
TRBV5-4	-	-	TRBJ2-1	CASSFKGSDEQFF	TGTGCCAGCAGCTTTAAGGGGTCCGATGAGCAGTTCTTC
TRBV11-2	-	-	TRBJ2-7	CASSSSGTSLEQYF	TGTGCCAGCAGCTCTTCCGGGACATCCCTAGAGCAGTACTTC
TRBV11-3	TRBD2	-	TRBJ2-1	CASSPFTSGVLNEQFF	TGTGCCAGCAGCCCCTTTACTAGCGGGGTACTCAATGAGCAGTTCTTC
TRBV30	TRBD1	-	TRBJ1-1	CAWNLQGAITEAFF	TGTGCCTGGAATTTACAGGGGGCAATTACTGAAGCTTTCTTT
TRBV4-3	-	-	TRBJ2-7	CASSQDQLAREQYF	TGCGCCAGCAGCCAAGACCAACTAGCCCGCGAGCAGTACTTC